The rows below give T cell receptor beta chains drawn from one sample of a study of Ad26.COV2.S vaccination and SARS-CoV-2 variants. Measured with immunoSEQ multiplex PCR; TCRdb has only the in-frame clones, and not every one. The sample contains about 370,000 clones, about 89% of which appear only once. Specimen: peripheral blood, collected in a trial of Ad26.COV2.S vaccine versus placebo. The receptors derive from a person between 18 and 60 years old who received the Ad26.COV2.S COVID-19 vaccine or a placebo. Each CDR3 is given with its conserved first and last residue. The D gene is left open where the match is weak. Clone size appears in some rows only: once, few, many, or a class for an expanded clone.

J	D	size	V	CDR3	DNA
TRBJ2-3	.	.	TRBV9	CASSENSADTQYF	TGTGCCAGCAGCGAGAACTCTGCAGATACGCAGTATTTT
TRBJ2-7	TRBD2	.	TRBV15	CATSRDPLAGGEQYF	TGTGCCACCAGCAGAGATCCGCTAGCGGGAGGCGAGCAGTACTTC
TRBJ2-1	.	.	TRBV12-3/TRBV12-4	CASSFSRHNEQFF	TGTGCCAGCAGTTTTTCCAGACACAATGAGCAGTTCTTC
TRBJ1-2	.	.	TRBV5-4	CASSSGGGRRPWDGYTF	TGTGCCAGCAGCTCGGGAGGAGGGCGCCGCCCGTGGGATGGCTACACCTTC
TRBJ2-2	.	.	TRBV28	CASNGNAGELFF	TGTGCCAGCAACGGGAACGCCGGGGAGCTGTTTTTT
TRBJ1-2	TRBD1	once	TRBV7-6	CASLPPDRGRGGYTF	TGTGCCAGCCTCCCCCCGGACAGGGGGCGAGGTGGCTACACCTTC
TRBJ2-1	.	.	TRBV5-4	CASSLMDNEQFF	TGTGCCAGCAGCTTGATGGACAATGAGCAGTTCTTC
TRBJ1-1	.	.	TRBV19	CASSPTTMNTEAFF	TGTGCCAGTAGTCCGACCACTATGAACACTGAAGCTTTCTTT
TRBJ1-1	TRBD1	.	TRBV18	CASSPNWVAGGTEAFF	TGTGCCAGCTCACCGAACTGGGTGGCAGGGGGAACTGAAGCTTTCTTT
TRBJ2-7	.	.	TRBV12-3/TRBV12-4	CASSSRESYEQYF	TGTGCCAGCAGTTCACGGGAGTCGTACGAGCAGTACTTC
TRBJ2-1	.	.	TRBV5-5	CASSLGSWGTNEQFF	TGTGCCAGCAGTCTTGGGTCTTGGGGGACAAATGAGCAGTTCTTC
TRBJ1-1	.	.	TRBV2	CASSDKVLNTEAFF	TGTGCCAGCAGTGACAAGGTCCTGAACACTGAAGCTTTCTTT
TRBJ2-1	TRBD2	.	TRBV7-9	CASSLYDRTSGGPIF	TGTGCCAGCAGCTTATACGACAGGACTAGCGGGGGCCCGATCTTC
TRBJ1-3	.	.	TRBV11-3	CASSLMFPRGAAGNTIYF	TGTGCCAGCAGCTTGATGTTCCCACGGGGGGCAGCTGGAAACACCATATATTTT
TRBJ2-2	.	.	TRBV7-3	CASSLTGGNTGELFF	TGTGCCAGCAGCTTAACCGGGGGAAACACCGGGGAGCTGTTTTTT
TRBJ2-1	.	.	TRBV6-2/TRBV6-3	CASSYSGRITYNEQFF	TGTGCCAGCAGTTACTCCGGGCGTATCACCTACAATGAGCAGTTCTTC
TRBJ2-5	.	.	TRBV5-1	CASSFASGQETQYF	TGCGCCAGCAGCTTTGCGTCAGGACAAGAGACCCAGTACTTC
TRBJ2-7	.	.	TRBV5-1	CASSPGAALEFRAYEQYF	TGCGCCAGCAGCCCTGGGGCAGCCTTAGAGTTTCGGGCCTACGAGCAGTACTTC
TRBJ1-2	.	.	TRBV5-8	CASSLAPEAGYTF	TGTGCCAGCAGCTTAGCCCCGGAGGCTGGCTACACCTTC
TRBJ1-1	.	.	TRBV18	CASSPRVDTEAFF	TGTGCCAGCTCACCCAGGGTCGACACTGAAGCTTTCTTT
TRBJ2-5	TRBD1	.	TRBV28	CASSVRGQRIVQTQYF	TGTGCCAGCAGCGTTAGGGGGCAGAGAATAGTTCAGACCCAGTACTTC
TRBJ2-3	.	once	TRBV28	CASSSLVSHTDTQYF	TGTGCCAGCAGCTCCCTAGTATCACACACAGATACGCAGTATTTT
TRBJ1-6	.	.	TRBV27	CASSLLAGTGFNSPLHF	TGTGCCAGCAGTTTATTAGCCGGGACGGGGTTTAATTCACCCCTCCACTTT